This T cell receptor beta chain is from a study of cytomegalovirus exposure and HLA in healthy donors. 60 Vbeta and 13 Jbeta primers were used in PCR. Clones were read by immunoSEQ multiplex PCR, and TCRdb kept only the in-frame ones, dropping some. The ten most abundant clones cover roughly 2% of a sample with fewer than 150,000 clones. V was clipped by 3 bases and J by 5 bases; unmatched bases: 11. Looked up from germline, CDR1 is LNHDA and CDR2 is SQIVND (reference sequence). The CDR3 extends over 16 amino acids. The J gene is TRBJ2-5, the V gene TRBV19, with 8 bases identical to TRBD2. Sequencing was done on a sample of PBMCs. This sequence was found in a woman aged 55-70 years in good health and CMV-seronegative. The DNA of the CDR3 is TGTGCCAGTAGTATGCTTCGGGAGGGCCTGGGGGAGACCCAGTACTTC. It encodes CASSMLREGLGETQYF.